This TCR beta chain was found in a study of monozygotic twins with inflammatory bowel disease. General study findings and limits: Lower TCRbeta diversity (inverse Simpson) was seen in IBD patients than in healthy co-twins.

Germline CDR1 reads MNHEY; CDR2 reads SMNVEV (reference sequence). This CDR3 has 15 residues. TCRalpha and TCRbeta cDNA was put through two nested PCRs of around 15 and 9 cycles. TCRdb re-analyzed the 5' RACE reads; it lists each CDR3 protein once, without DNA. The sample holds about 450,000 distinct CDR3 sequences. A remark on this clonotype: The antigen is unknown.

Blood was drawn once per donor, and each sample measured approximately 2.5 ml. The sequenced material came from blood. This clonotype was obtained from a human donor with ulcerative colitis or Crohn's disease, or a healthy co-twin of an affected twin (not recorded which). The V and J genes are TRBV27 and TRBJ2-7; the D call of TRBD1 rests on TCRdb alone, since no DNA is present to check it. This CDR3 reads CASSFSPTRQGEQYF.